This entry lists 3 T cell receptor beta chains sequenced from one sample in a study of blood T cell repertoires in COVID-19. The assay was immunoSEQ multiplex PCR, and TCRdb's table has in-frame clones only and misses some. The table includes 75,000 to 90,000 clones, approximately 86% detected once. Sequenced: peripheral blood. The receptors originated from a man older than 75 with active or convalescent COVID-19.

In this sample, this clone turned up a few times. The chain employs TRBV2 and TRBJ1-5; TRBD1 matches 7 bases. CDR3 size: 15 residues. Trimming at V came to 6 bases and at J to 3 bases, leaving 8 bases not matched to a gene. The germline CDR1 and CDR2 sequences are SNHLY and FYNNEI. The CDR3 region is CASRSGTATNQPQHF. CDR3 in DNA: TGTGCCAGCAGATCCGGGACAGCGACCAATCAGCCCCAGCATTTT.

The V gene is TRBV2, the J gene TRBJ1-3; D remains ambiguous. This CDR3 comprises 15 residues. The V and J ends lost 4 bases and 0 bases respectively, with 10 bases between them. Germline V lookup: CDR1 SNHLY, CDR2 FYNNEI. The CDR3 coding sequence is TGTGCCAGCAGTGTCGAGGGAAACTCTGGAAACACCATATATTTT. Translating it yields CASSVEGNSGNTIYF. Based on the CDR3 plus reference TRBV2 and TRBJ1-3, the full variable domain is EPEVTQTPSHQVTQMGQEVILRCVPISNHLYFYWYRQILGQKVEFLVSFYNNEISEKSEIFDDQFSVERPDGSNFTLKIRSTKLEDSAMYFCASSVEGNSGNTIYFGEGSWLTVV.

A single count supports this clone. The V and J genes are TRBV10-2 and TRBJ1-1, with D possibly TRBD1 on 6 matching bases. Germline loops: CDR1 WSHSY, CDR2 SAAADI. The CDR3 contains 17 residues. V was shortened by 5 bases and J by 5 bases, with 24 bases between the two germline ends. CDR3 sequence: CASSTPVGASGKTEAFF. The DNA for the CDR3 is TGCGCCAGCAGTACCCCCGTGGGGGCCTCGGGCAAAACTGAAGCTTTCTTT.